Listed here are 5 T cell receptor beta chains from one sample, sequenced in a study of shared clonotypes between healthy human individuals. Libraries were prepared by immunoSEQ multiplex PCR; TCRdb keeps only in-frame clonotypes and omits some of them. The top ten clones hold approximately 1% of a sample with 1.5 million to 2.5 million clones, about 95% of them seen once. Naive CD8 cells lacked CD45RO and underwent positive selection for CCR7, leaving out terminally differentiated effector memory CD45RA+ cells. The material sequenced was naive CD8+ T cells sorted from blood. These receptors were obtained from a man aged 18 to 29 in good health.

V and J are TRBV4-1 and TRBJ2-7, with TRBD2 matching over 8 bases. The germline V gene has CDR1 MGHRA and CDR2 YSYEKL. V gave up 4 bases and J gave up 3 bases; unmatched junction bases: 11. The CDR3 contains 16 residues. The CDR3 protein is CASSPGGLAGFYEQYF. For the CDR3, the DNA is TGCGCCAGCAGCCCGGGGGGGCTAGCGGGTTTCTACGAGCAGTACTTC.

This chain joins TRBV27 and TRBJ2-6, with a tentative D call TRBD1 (5 bases). Per germline, CDR1 MNHEY and CDR2 SMNVEV (reference sequence). This CDR3 region has 17 residues. V gave up 0 bases and J gave up 4 bases, with 13 bases separating them. The CDR3 protein is CASSLSSRAIGANVLTF. As DNA, the CDR3 is TGTGCCAGCAGTTTATCGTCCAGGGCGATCGGGGCCAACGTCCTGACTTTC. The variable domain in full, completed from reference TRBV27 and TRBJ2-6, reads EAQVTQNPRYLITVTGKKLTVTCSQNMNHEYMSWYRQDPGLGLRQIYYSMNVEVTDKGDVPEGYKVSRKEKRNFPLILESPSPNQTSLYFCASSLSSRAIGANVLTFGAGSRLTVL.

The rearrangement links TRBV7-9 to TRBJ2-2; 8 positions agree with TRBD1. Unmatched junction bases numbered 14, after V lost 3 bases and J lost 2 bases. Germline assignment: CDR1 SEHNR and CDR2 FQNEAQ (reference sequence). The CDR3 is 19 residues long. The CDR3 DNA follows: TGTGCCAGCAGCTTTATGCGGGGACAGGCACCCACTAACACCGGGGAGCTGTTTTTT. Encoded protein: CASSFMRGQAPTNTGELFF.

This chain uses TRBV25-1 with TRBJ1-1; D ambiguous. The V end was cut by 6 bases, the J end by 0 bases, with 5 bases between. The CDR3 is made up of 12 amino acids. Germline assignment: CDR1 MGHDK and CDR2 SYGVNS. The CDR3 region has the DNA TGTGCCAGCAGATCAATGAACACTGAAGCTTTCTTT. Protein product: CASRSMNTEAFF.

The chain is built from TRBV19 and TRBJ1-2; D is ambiguous. This CDR3 region has 15 residues. Germline CDR1 LNHDA, CDR2 SQIVND (reference sequence). V was trimmed by 1 base and J by 4 bases, leaving 13 bases between them. CDR3 protein: CASSIGMSASYGYTF. In nucleotides, the CDR3 is TGTGCCAGTAGTATAGGTATGAGCGCCTCCTATGGCTACACCTTC.